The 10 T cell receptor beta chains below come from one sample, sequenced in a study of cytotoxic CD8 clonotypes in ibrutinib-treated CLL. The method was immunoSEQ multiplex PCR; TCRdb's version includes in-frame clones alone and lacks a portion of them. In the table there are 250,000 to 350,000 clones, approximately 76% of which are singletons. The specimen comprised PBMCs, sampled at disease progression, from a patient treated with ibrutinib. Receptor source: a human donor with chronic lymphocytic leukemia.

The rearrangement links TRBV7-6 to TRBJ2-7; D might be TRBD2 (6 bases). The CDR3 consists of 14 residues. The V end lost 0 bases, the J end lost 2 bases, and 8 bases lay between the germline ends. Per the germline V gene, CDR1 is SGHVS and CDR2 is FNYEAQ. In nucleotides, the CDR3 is TGTGCCAGCAGCTTAGCGGAGGGGACCTACGAGCAGTACTTC. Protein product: CASSLAEGTYEQYF.

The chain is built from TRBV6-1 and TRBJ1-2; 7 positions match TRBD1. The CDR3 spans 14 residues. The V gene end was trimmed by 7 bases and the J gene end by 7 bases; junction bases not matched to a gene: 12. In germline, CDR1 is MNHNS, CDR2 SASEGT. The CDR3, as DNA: TGTGCCAGCATCTTACTACAGGGGAGAATTGGCTACACCTTC. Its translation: CASILLQGRIGYTF.

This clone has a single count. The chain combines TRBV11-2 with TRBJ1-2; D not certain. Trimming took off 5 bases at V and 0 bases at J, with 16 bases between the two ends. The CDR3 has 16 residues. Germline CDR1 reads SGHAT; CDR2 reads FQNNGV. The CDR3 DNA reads TGTGCCAGCAGCCTGTCCGGAGGGCCATCTAACTATGGCTACACCTTC. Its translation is CASSLSGGPSNYGYTF.

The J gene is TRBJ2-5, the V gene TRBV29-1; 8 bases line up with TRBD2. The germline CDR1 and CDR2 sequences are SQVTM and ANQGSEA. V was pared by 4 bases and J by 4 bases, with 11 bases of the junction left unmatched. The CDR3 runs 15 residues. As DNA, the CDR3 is TGCAGCGTTGTTGGTTCCGGGACTAGGAGAGAGACCCAGTACTTC. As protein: CSVVGSGTRRETQYF.

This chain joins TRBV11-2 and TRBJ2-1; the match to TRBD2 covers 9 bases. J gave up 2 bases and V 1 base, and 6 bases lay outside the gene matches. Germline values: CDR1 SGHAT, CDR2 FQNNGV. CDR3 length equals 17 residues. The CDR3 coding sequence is TGTGCCAGCAGCTTAGGGTATGCTAGCGGGACCTACAATGAGCAGTTCTTC. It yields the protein CASSLGYASGTYNEQFF. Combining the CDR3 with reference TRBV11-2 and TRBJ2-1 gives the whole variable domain EAGVAQSPRYKIIEKRQSVAFWCNPISGHATLYWYQQILGQGPKLLIQFQNNGVVDDSQLPKDRFSAERLKGVDSTLKIQPAKLEDSAVYLCASSLGYASGTYNEQFFGPGTRLTVL.

The CDR3 spells CASSTTRQGRETQYF. Here the CDR3 DNA reads TGTGCCAGCAGCACAACCAGACAGGGAAGGGAGACCCAGTACTTC. The V gene is TRBV7-9, the J gene TRBJ2-5, with TRBD1 matching 7 bases. Germline assignment: CDR1 SEHNR and CDR2 FQNEAQ (reference sequence). CDR3 length equals 15 residues. Losses at the gene ends were 5 bases for V and 5 bases for J; bases not matched to a gene: 11. The variable domain in full, with the rest retrieved from reference TRBV7-9 and TRBJ2-5, is DTGVSQNPRHKITKRGQNVTFRCDPISEHNRLYWYRQTLGQGPEFLTYFQNEAQLEKSRLLSDRFSAERPKGSFSTLEIQRTEQGDSAMYLCASSTTRQGRETQYFGPGTRLLVL.

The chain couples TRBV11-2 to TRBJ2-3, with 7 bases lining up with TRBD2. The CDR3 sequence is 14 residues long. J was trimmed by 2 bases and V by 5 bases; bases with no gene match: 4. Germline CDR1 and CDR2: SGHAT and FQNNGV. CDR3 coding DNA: TGTGCCAGCAGCAGCGGGACTTTCACAGATACGCAGTATTTT. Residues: CASSSGTFTDTQYF.

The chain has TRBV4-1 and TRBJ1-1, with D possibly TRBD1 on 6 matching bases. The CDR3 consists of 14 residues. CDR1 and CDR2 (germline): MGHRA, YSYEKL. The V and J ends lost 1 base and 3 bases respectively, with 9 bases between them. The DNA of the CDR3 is TGCGCCAGCAGCCAAGCTACAGGGCACACTGAAGCTTTCTTT. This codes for CASSQATGHTEAFF.

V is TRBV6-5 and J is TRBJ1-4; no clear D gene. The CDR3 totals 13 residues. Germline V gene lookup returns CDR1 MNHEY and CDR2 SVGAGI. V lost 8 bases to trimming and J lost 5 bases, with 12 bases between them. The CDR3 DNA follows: TGTGCCAGCCGACCTCAGCCGAATGAAAAACTGTTTTTT. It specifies CASRPQPNEKLFF.

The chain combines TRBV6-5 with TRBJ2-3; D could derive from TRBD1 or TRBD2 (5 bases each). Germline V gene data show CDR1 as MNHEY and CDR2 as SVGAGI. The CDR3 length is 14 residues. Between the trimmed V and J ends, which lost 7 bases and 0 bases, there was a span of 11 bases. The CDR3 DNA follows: TGTGCCAGCACCCCGGGACGAAGCACAGATACGCAGTATTTT. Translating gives CASTPGRSTDTQYF.